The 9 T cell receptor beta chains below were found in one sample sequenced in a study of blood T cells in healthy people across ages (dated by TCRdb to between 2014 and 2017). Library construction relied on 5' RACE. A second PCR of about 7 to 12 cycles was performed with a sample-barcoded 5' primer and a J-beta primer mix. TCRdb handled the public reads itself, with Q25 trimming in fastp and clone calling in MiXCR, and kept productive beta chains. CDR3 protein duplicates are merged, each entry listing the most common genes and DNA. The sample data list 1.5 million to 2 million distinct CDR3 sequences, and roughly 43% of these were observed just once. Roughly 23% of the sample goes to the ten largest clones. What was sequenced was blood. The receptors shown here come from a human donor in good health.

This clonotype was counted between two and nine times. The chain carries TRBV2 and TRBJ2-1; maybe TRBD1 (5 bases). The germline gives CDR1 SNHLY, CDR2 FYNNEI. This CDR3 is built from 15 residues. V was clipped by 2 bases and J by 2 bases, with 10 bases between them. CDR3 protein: CASSESQGTYNEQFF. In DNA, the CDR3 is TGTGCCAGCAGTGAAAGCCAGGGTACCTACAATGAGCAGTTCTTC.

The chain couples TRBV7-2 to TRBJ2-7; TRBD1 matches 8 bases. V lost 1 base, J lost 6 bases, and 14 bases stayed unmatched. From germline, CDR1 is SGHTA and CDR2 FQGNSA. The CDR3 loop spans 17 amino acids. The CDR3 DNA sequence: TGTGCCAGCAGCTTAGGCCAAGGAGGACAGGGAATCGCCGAGCAGTACTTC. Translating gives CASSLGQGGQGIAEQYF.

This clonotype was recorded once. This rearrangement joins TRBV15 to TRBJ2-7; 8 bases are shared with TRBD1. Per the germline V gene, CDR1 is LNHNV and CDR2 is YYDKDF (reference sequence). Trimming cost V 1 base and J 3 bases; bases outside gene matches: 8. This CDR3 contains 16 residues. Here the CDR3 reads CATSRGRQGAYYEQYF. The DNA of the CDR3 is TGTGCCACCAGCAGAGGACGGCAGGGGGCCTACTACGAGCAGTACTTC.

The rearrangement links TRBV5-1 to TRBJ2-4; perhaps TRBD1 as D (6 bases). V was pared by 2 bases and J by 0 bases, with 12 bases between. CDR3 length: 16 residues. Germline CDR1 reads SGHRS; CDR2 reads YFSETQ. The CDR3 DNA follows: TGCGCCAGCAGCTTAGTACAGGGTCTAGCCAAAAACATTCAGTACTTC. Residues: CASSLVQGLAKNIQYF.

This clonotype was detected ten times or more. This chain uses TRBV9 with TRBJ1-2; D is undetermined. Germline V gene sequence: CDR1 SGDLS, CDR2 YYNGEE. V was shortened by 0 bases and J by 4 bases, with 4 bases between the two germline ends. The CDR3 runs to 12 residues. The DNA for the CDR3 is TGTGCCAGCAGCGTAGACGGCTATGGCTACACCTTC. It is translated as CASSVDGYGYTF.

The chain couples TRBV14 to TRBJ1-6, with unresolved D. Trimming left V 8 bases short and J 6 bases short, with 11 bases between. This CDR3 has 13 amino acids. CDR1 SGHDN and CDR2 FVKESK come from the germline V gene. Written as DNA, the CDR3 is TGTGCCAGCGGCCGTTGGGGTAATTCACCCCTCCACTTT. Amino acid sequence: CASGRWGNSPLHF.

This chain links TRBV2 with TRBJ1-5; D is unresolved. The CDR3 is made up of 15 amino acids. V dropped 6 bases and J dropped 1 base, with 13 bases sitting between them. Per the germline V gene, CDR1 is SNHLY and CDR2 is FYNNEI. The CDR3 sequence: CASRALGFSNQPQHF. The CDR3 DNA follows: TGTGCCAGCAGAGCGTTGGGGTTCAGCAATCAGCCCCAGCATTTT.

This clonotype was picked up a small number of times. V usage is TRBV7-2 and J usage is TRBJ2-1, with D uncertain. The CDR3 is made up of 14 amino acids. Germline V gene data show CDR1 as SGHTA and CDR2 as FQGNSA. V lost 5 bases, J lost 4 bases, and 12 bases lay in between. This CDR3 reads CASSPRTTYNEQFF. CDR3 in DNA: TGTGCCAGCAGCCCCCGGACCACGTACAATGAGCAGTTCTTC.

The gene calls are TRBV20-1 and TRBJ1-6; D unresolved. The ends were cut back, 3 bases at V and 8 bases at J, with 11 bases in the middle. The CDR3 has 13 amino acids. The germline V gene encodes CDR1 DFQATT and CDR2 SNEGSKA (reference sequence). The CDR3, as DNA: TGCAGTGCTAGTTCCAGTTATTATTCACCCCTCCACTTT. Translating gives CSASSSYYSPLHF.